This note documents a single TCR beta chain sequence. Its antigen remains unidentified. These data belong to a study of T cell responses to AZD1222 COVID-19 vaccine. Study results and caveats: Close to half of spike-specific TCRs reportedly recognize unmutated variant regions. Spike-wide coverage was observed for vaccine-associated CD4 TCRs, with dominant responses at 160-218 and 743-854. Only after the peak T cell response were repertoires sampled. White British people made up most donors, females outnumbered males, and clonal diversity was possibly underestimated.

The CDR3 consists of 14 residues. V lost 0 bases and J 3 bases, leaving 7 bases between the germline ends. CDR1 and CDR2 from the germline V gene are SGHNT and YYREEE (reference sequence). Clones were read by immunoSEQ multiplex PCR, and TCRdb kept only the in-frame ones, dropping some. The sample yields 150,000 to 200,000 clones, 90% to 95% seen once. The gene calls are TRBV5-4 and TRBJ1-3; D is possibly TRBD1 (5 bases). The sample consisted of peripheral blood, taken on day 0 of AZD1222 vaccination. The source is an adult in good health. This CDR3 is CASSLGGRGNTIYF. The CDR3 DNA reads TGTGCCAGCAGCTTGGGGGGACGTGGAAACACCATATATTTT.